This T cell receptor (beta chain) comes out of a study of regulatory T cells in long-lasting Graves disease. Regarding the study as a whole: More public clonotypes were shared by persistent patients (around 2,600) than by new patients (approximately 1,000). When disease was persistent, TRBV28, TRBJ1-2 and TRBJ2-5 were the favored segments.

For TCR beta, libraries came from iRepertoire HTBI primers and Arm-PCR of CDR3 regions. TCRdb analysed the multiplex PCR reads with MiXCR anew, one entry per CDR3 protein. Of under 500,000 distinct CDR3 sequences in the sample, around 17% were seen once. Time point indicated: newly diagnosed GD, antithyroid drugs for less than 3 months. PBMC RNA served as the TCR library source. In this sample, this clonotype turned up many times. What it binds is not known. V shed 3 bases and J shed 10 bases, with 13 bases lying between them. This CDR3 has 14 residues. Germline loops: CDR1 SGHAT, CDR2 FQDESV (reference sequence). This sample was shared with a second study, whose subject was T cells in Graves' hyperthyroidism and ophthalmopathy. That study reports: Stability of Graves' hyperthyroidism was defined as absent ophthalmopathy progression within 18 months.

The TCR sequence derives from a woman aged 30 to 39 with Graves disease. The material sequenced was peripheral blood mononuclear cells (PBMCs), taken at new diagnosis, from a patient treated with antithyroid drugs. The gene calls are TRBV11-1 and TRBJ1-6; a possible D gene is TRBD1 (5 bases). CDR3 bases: TGTGCCAGCAGCTTCGGACAATGGGGGTCACCCCTCCACTTT. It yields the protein CASSFGQWGSPLHF.